One sample yielded the 18 T cell receptor beta chains listed below, sequenced in a study of CD8+ T cells in alopecia areata. Described treatment: oral pan-JAK inhibitor, 5-10 mg twice daily. The authors extracted RNA and reverse transcribed it into cDNA as the sequencing template. The method was immunoSEQ multiplex PCR; TCRdb's version includes in-frame clones alone and lacks a portion of them. Of fewer than 150,000 clones listed, roughly 82% are singletons. The sequencing used CD8+ T cells sorted from blood, collected at week 4, from a patient treated with tofacitinib. The receptors originated from a human donor with alopecia areata.

The chain employs TRBV18 and TRBJ2-6; TRBD1 matches at 7 bases. From germline, CDR1 is KGHSH and CDR2 LQKENI. CDR3 length: 16 amino acids. J was trimmed by 1 base and V by 4 bases; bases with no gene match: 4. The CDR3 coding sequence is TGTGCCAGCTCACAGACAGGGTATTCTGGGGCCAACGTCCTGACTTTC. It codes for CASSQTGYSGANVLTF.

This chain connects TRBV27 to TRBJ1-1; D unclear. Germline V gives CDR1 MNHEY, CDR2 SMNVEV (reference sequence). The CDR3 is 16 amino acids. The ends were cut back, 7 bases at V and 1 base at J, with 19 bases in the middle. The CDR3 bases are TGTGCCAGCAAAGAGGGCAGCCTAGCCTCGAACACTGAAGCTTTCTTT. Its translation is CASKEGSLASNTEAFF.

This chain joins TRBV11-2 and TRBJ2-1, with 10 nucleotides matching TRBD2. V trimming: 4 bases; J trimming: 6 bases; junction bases outside the gene matches: 6. The length of the CDR3 is 15 residues. Germline-derived CDR1 and CDR2 are SGHAT and FQNNGV. The CDR3 loop is CASSSHSGGSNEQFF. CDR3 bases: TGTGCCAGCAGCTCTCATAGCGGGGGGAGCAATGAGCAGTTCTTC.

V usage is TRBV29-1 and J usage is TRBJ2-7; D remains unclear. CDR1 is SQVTM, CDR2 ANQGSEA, per germline. V lost 2 bases and J 0 bases, leaving 8 bases between the germline ends. The CDR3 consists of 13 residues. The CDR3, as DNA: TGCAGCGTTGAAAACACCGTCTCCTACGAGCAGTACTTC. This sequence encodes CSVENTVSYEQYF.

J is TRBJ1-1 and V is TRBV7-9, with 8 bases identical to TRBD1. V shed 5 bases and J 7 bases; nucleotides not matched to a gene: 6. The germline CDR1 and CDR2 sequences are SEHNR and FQNEAQ (reference sequence). This CDR3 is 13 amino acids long. The CDR3 nucleotides read TGTGCCAGCAGCCACAGACAGGGGAATGAAGCTTTCTTT. Translating it yields CASSHRQGNEAFF.

V usage is TRBV11-2 and J usage is TRBJ2-1; a weak D match, TRBD2 (5 bases). CDR3 size: 12 residues. Germline CDR1 reads SGHAT; CDR2 reads FQNNGV. Trimming took off 1 base at V and 9 bases at J, with 7 bases between the two ends. The CDR3 DNA is TGTGCCAGCAGCTTAGTGAGCGGTGAGCAGTTCTTC. Its protein product is CASSLVSGEQFF.

The chain is built from TRBV27 and TRBJ1-1; possible D gene TRBD1, 5 bases. Deletions cut 5 bases from V and 1 base from J, with 14 bases between. The CDR3 extends over 15 amino acids. The germline V gene has CDR1 MNHEY and CDR2 SMNVEV (reference sequence). CDR3 in DNA: TGTGCCAGCAGTCTCGGGACTCCCCCGAACACTGAAGCTTTCTTT. As protein: CASSLGTPPNTEAFF.

The rearrangement links TRBV15 to TRBJ2-7; 7 bases fit TRBD1. This CDR3 has 14 amino acids. The V gene's germline CDR1 is LNHNV and CDR2 YYDKDF (reference sequence). J was trimmed by 5 bases and V by 6 bases; bases with no gene match: 10. CDR3 DNA: TGTGCCACCAGTAACAGGGGTAGTTATAACGAGCAGTACTTC. This gives the protein CATSNRGSYNEQYF.

This clone showed up just once. The gene calls are TRBV27 and TRBJ2-7; tentative D call: TRBD2 (5 bases). Germline V gene data show CDR1 as MNHEY and CDR2 as SMNVEV (reference sequence). Trimming pared 10 bases from V and 6 bases from J, leaving 13 bases between. CDR3 length equals 11 residues. The DNA of the CDR3 is TGTGCCACCCGGCGCGGAGGCGAGCAGTACTTC. Amino acid sequence: CATRRGGEQYF.

The rearrangement joins TRBV6-5 to TRBJ2-5, with D perhaps matching TRBD1 or TRBD2 (5 bases each). The better agreement between TRBJ2-7 and the DNA end casts doubt on the J call. There are 15 residues in the CDR3. CDR1 and CDR2 (germline): MNHEY, SVGAGI. This chain's CDR3 is CASSPGTAGPYEQYF. Written as DNA, the CDR3 is TGTGCCAGCAGCCCCGGGACGGCGGGCCCCTACGAGCAGTACTTC.

CDR3 region: CASSAGSGTTYEQYF. CDR3 DNA sequence: TGTGCCAGTAGTGCCGGATCCGGGACCACCTACGAGCAGTACTTC. The V and J genes are TRBV19 and TRBJ2-7; D tentatively fits TRBD1 or TRBD2 (5 bases each). This CDR3 is 15 amino acids long. The germline V and J ends were trimmed by 5 bases and 2 bases, with 16 bases remaining between them. Germline V gives CDR1 LNHDA, CDR2 SQIVND (reference sequence).

The rearrangement uses TRBV4-1 and TRBJ1-1; 7 bases align to TRBD1. The J segment lost 3 bases and the V segment lost 4 bases, leaving 5 bases of the junction unmatched. Per the germline V gene, CDR1 is MGHRA and CDR2 is YSYEKL. CDR3 length equals 14 residues. The CDR3: CASSLDRVDTEAFF. The CDR3 DNA sequence: TGCGCCAGCAGCCTCGACAGGGTCGACACTGAAGCTTTCTTT.

This clone has only one observation. The chain's CDR3 is CASNAPGRGLDSYEQYF. CDR3 in DNA: TGTGCCAGCAATGCGCCGGGGCGGGGCCTGGATTCCTACGAGCAGTACTTC. V and J are TRBV5-6 and TRBJ2-7; a weak D match, TRBD2 (6 bases). V was shortened by 6 bases and J by 1 base, with 23 bases between the two germline ends. Germline values: CDR1 SGHDT, CDR2 YYEEEE. This CDR3 is 17 amino acids long.

The gene calls are TRBV5-1 and TRBJ2-1, with 11 positions matching TRBD2. Germline CDR1 SGHRS, CDR2 YFSETQ. This CDR3 has 17 amino acids. The V gene end was trimmed by 4 bases and the J gene end by 3 bases; junction bases not matched to a gene: 9. This CDR3 is CASSLGTSGINYNEQFF. The CDR3 nucleotides read TGCGCCAGCAGCCTTGGGACTAGCGGAATAAACTACAATGAGCAGTTCTTC.

This sequence joins TRBV2 and TRBJ2-5; TRBD2 matches 11 bases. The trim removed 5 bases at V and 5 bases at J, leaving 4 bases unmatched. The germline CDR1 and CDR2 sequences are SNHLY and FYNNEI. The CDR3 contains 14 residues. This CDR3 is CASSLTSGEETQYF. CDR3 sequence (DNA): TGTGCCAGCAGTCTGACTAGCGGGGAGGAGACCCAGTACTTC.

V gene TRBV15 combines with J gene TRBJ2-3, with a weak D call TRBD1 (6 bases). The CDR3 is made up of 14 amino acids. The V end lost 0 bases, the J end lost 8 bases, and 12 bases lay between the germline ends. Per the germline V gene, CDR1 is LNHNV and CDR2 is YYDKDF (reference sequence). CDR3 sequence reads: CATSRERDISTQYF. CDR3 nucleotides: TGTGCCACCAGCAGAGAGAGGGACATTAGTACGCAGTATTTT.

Comments on this clone: The junction and the germline gene differ at one end; a read error may be behind it. J is TRBJ2-1 and V is TRBV6-5; TRBD2 agrees at 8 bases. The CDR3 runs 16 residues. Germline CDR1 is MNHEY and CDR2 is SVGAGI. The DNA for the CDR3 is TGTGCCAGCAGTTACGGGGCGGGGGGTCCCTACAATGAGCGGTTCTTC. It specifies CASSYGAGGPYNERFF.

This clone has just a few counts. The rearrangement uses TRBV9 and TRBJ2-7; D might be TRBD1 or TRBD2, each matching 6 bases. The CDR3 consists of 14 residues. V lost 0 bases, J lost 5 bases, and 12 bases lay in between. Looked up from germline, CDR1 is SGDLS and CDR2 is YYNGEE. The CDR3 is CASSVEGGRDEQYF. CDR3 coding DNA: TGTGCCAGCAGCGTAGAGGGGGGACGGGACGAGCAGTACTTC.